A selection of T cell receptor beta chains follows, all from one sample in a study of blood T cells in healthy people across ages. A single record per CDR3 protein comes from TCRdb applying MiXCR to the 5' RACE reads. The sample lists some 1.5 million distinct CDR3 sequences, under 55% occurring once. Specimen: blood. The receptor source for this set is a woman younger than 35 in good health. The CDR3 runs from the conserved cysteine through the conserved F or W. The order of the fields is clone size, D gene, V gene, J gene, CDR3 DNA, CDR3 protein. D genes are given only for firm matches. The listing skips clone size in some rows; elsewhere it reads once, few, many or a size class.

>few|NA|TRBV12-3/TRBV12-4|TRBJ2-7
TGTGCCAGCAGTTCTCTCGAAACCCGCTACGAGCAGTACTTC
CASSSLETRYEQYF
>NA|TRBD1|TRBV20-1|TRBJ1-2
TGCAGTGCTCCACTACCGGGACAGGGATCGCCCCATGGCTACACCTTC
CSAPLPGQGSPHGYTF
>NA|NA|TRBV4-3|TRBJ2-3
TGCGCCAGCAGCCAAGATCTTCGGGGATCCCTCACAGATACGCAGTATTTT
CASSQDLRGSLTDTQYF
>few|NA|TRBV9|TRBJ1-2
TGTGCCAGCAGCCCTCAGCCGGAGACTAACTATGGCTACACCTTC
CASSPQPETNYGYTF
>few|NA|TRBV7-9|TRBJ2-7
TGTGCCAGCAGCTATATTCGGGACCCCGAGCAGTACTTC
CASSYIRDPEQYF
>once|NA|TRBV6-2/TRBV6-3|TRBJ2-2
TGTGCCAGTAGTCGGGATAGCCAAGCCGGGGAGCTGTTTTTT
CASSRDSQAGELFF
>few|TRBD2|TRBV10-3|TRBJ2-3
TGTGCCATCAGTGACGGACTAGCTCTGGTAGATACGCAGTATTTT
CAISDGLALVDTQYF
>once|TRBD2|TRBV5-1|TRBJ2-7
TGCGCCAGCAGCTACAATAGCGGGGGGGCCTACAATGAGCAGTACTTC
CASSYNSGGAYNEQYF
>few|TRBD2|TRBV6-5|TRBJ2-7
TGTGCCAGCAGTGCCCCTGGTAGCGGGGCTTACGAGCAGTACTTC
CASSAPGSGAYEQYF
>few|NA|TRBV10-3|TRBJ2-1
TGTGCCTTCCACCGTCCTTCCAGGGGGCGGGAGGGCCCAACGTGGGACAATGAGCAGTTCTTC
CAFHRPSRGREGPTWDNEQFF
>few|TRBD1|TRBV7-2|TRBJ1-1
TGTGCCAGCAGCTCAATTAGGGCAGGGGGGAACACTGAAGCTTTCTTT
CASSSIRAGGNTEAFF
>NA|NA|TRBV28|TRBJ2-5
TGTGCCAGCAGTTACAAGAGGGAGACCCAGTACTTC
CASSYKRETQYF
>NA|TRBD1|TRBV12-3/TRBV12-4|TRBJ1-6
TGTGCCAGCAGTTTAGGGACAGGCTCATATAATTCACCCCCCCACTTT
CASSLGTGSYNSPPHF
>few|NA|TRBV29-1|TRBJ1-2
TGCAGCGTTGTGGGGGCACTCCTGTATGGCTACACCTTC
CSVVGALLYGYTF
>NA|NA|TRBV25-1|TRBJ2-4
TGTGCCAGCAGTCCCGGCCCCTCGTACAAAAACATTCAGTACTTC
CASSPGPSYKNIQYF
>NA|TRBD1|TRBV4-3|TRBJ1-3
TGCGCCAGCAGCCAGGCCCCAGGGGGAAGCTCTGGAAACACCATATATTTT
CASSQAPGGSSGNTIYF
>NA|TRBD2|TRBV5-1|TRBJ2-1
TGCGCCAGCAGCTTAAGGACTAGCGGGGGGTGGAATGAGCAGTTCTTC
CASSLRTSGGWNEQFF
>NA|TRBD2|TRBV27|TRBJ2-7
TGTGCCAGCAGTTTATTCAGGGCGGGAGTCTACTCCTACGAGCAGTACTTC
CASSLFRAGVYSYEQYF
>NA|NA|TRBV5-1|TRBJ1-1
TGCGCCAGCAGCTTGGTTACGCCAGACCCTAACACTGAAGCTTTCTTT
CASSLVTPDPNTEAFF
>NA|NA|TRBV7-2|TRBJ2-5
TGTGCCAGCAGCTTAGCGCAAGGAAAGACCCAGTACTTC
CASSLAQGKTQYF
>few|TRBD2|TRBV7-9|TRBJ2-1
TGTGCCAGCAGCACTCGGACTAGCGGGAGGTCGTTCAATGAGCAGTTCTTC
CASSTRTSGRSFNEQFF
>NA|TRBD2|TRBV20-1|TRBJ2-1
TGCAGTGCTAGAGAGGCTAGCGGGAGGGGGAGCAATGAGCAGTTCTTC
CSAREASGRGSNEQFF
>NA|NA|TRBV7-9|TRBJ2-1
TGCGCCAGCAGCTCCTTACGCGACCGCTCCTACAATGAGCAGTTCTTC
CASSSLRDRSYNEQFF
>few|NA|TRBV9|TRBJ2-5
TGTGCCAGCAGCGATGGGATGACCCAGTACTTC
CASSDGMTQYF
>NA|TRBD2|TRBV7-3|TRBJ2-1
TGTGCCAGCAGCTTGGCGGGACTAGCGGGAGGCCGGGGACACAATGAGCAGTTCTTC
CASSLAGLAGGRGHNEQFF
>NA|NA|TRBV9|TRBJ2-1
TGTGCCAGCAGCGTAGGGTCCAGCAGCGGGCAGTTCTTC
CASSVGSSSGQFF
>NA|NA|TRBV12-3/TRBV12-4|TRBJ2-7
TGTGCCAGCAGTTCCCATGGGAGGTACGAGCAGTACTTC
CASSSHGRYEQYF
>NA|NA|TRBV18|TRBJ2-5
TGTGCCAGCTCACCAGGGGGGACTGCGGAAGAGACCCAGTACTTC
CASSPGGTAEETQYF
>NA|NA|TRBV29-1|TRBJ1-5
TGCAGCGTTGAGGAAAATAGCAATCAGCCCCAGCATTTT
CSVEENSNQPQHF
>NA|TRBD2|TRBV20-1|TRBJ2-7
TGCAGTGCTAGAGGTACTAGCGGGAGGTCCTACGGGCAGTACTTC
CSARGTSGRSYGQYF
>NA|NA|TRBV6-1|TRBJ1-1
TGTGCCAGCATCCAACCCGGGGGCACTGAAGCTTTCTTT
CASIQPGGTEAFF
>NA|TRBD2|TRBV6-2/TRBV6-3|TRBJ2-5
TGTGCCAGCAGTTACTCTAGCGGGGAGATCATCTACAATGAGCAGTACTTC
CASSYSSGEIIYNEQYF
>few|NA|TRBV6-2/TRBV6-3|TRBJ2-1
TGTGCCAGCAGTCGAAACCGGGAGTACAATGAGCAGTTCTTC
CASSRNREYNEQFF
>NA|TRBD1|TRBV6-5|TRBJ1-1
TGTGCAAGCAGTTACTCTACAGGGGTCTATCTCACTGAAGCTTTCTTT
CASSYSTGVYLTEAFF
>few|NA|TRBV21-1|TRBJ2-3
TGTGCCAGCAGCGCGGAAGGACCGACAGGGATGATCACAGATACGCAGTATTTT
CASSAEGPTGMITDTQYF
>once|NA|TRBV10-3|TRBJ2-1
TGTGCCATCAGTGAGTCGACGAGGCTTGGGGAGCAGTTCTTC
CAISESTRLGEQFF
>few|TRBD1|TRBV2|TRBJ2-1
TGTGCCAGCAGTGTCGACAGGGGTTTCGATGAGCAGTTCTTC
CASSVDRGFDEQFF
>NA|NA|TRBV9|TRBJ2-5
TGTGCCAGCAGCGTAGATCGGGGAAACGGAGAGACCCAGTACTTC
CASSVDRGNGETQYF
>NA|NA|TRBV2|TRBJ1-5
TGTGCCAGCAACCAGCAGGGAAACGCTAATCAGCCCCAGCATTTT
CASNQQGNANQPQHF
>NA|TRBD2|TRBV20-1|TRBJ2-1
TGCAGTGCCAAAACCGCGGGGGGGTACTCCTACAATGAGCAGTTCTTC
CSAKTAGGYSYNEQFF
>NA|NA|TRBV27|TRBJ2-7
TGTGCCAGCAGTTTTTACAGGTTTGACGAGCAGTACTTC
CASSFYRFDEQYF
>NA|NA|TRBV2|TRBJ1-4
TGTGCCAGCATTCGGCAGGGGCTTAATGAAAAACTGTTTTTT
CASIRQGLNEKLFF
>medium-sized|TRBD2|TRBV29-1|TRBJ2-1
TGCAGCGTACCTAGCGGGAGCTCCTACAATGAGCAGTTCTTC
CSVPSGSSYNEQFF
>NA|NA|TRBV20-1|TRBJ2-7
TGCAGTGCTAGAGATAGGTTAGCGCCCGAGCAGTACTTC
CSARDRLAPEQYF
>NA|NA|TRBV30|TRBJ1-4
TGTGCCTGGATTGGGGTAATATATGAAAAACTGTTTTTT
CAWIGVIYEKLFF